This TCR beta chain was found in a study of memory CD4+ T cells and cytomegalovirus serostatus. The CDR3 spans 16 residues. The V and J ends lost 2 bases and 2 bases, in that order; junction bases with no gene match: 7. CDR1 and CDR2 (germline): MDHEN, SYDVKM. Sequencing used immunoSEQ multiplex PCR; TCRdb keeps in-frame clones, though not all of them. The repertoire holds 45,000 to 60,000 clones, with over 60% as singletons. The sort gate was single viable CD3+CD4+CD8-CD45RO+ cells for memory CD4+ T cells. The chain links TRBV28 to TRBJ1-2; 8 bases map to TRBD1. Sequenced sample: memory CD4+ T cells from blood. This clonotype originated in an adult in good health and CMV-seropositive. The CDR3 DNA is TGTGCCAGCAGTTTACGGCCTCGGACAGGGAACTATGGCTACACCTTC. Translation: CASSLRPRTGNYGYTF.